The 7 T cell receptor beta chains reported below all come from one sample, sequenced in a study of cytomegalovirus exposure and HLA in healthy donors. 13 Jbeta primers and 60 Vbeta primers were used for the PCR. Generated by immunoSEQ multiplex PCR, the TCRdb table keeps only in-frame clones and is missing some. The data contain under 120,000 clones, roughly 71% of them seen just once; the ten biggest clones take up about a tenth. The specimen was PBMCs. All receptors come from a middle-aged man in good health and CMV-seropositive.

The genes are TRBV7-9 and TRBJ2-7, with D tentatively TRBD1 (6 bases). The CDR3 has 12 residues. Between the trimmed V and J ends, which lost 4 bases and 5 bases, there was a span of 9 bases. In germline, CDR1 is SEHNR, CDR2 FQNEAQ (reference sequence). This CDR3 is CASSSQGHEQYV. The CDR3 nucleotides are TGTGCCAGCAGCTCACAGGGACACGAGCAGTACGTC.

The rearrangement joins TRBV20-1 to TRBJ2-3; D is uncertain. V dropped 5 bases and J dropped 3 bases, with 6 bases sitting between them. Germline assignment: CDR1 DFQATT and CDR2 SNEGSKA (reference sequence). This CDR3 region has 11 residues. The CDR3 coding sequence is TGCAGTGCTCGGTGGACAGATACGCAGTATTTT. It yields the protein CSARWTDTQYF.

V is TRBV4-1 and J is TRBJ2-2, with a possible D match to TRBD2 (6 bases). The CDR3 covers 15 residues. CDR1 and CDR2 from the germline V gene are MGHRA and YSYEKL. The V end lost 0 bases, the J end lost 6 bases, and 11 bases lay between the germline ends. CDR3 nucleotides: TGCGCCAGCAGCCAAGATAACGGGGGTTCCGGGGAGCTGTTTTTT. Translating gives CASSQDNGGSGELFF.

The V call is TRBV6-6, the J call TRBJ1-2, with 10 bases aligning to TRBD1. CDR1 and CDR2 (germline): MNHNY, SVGAGI (reference sequence). The CDR3 is 14 residues long. The V gene end was trimmed by 7 bases and the J gene end by 1 base; junction bases not matched to a gene: 3. The CDR3 DNA sequence: TGTGCCAGCACCGGGACAGGGGTTAACTATGGCTACACCTTC. This sequence encodes CASTGTGVNYGYTF.

The chain has TRBV15 and TRBJ2-3, with D possibly matching TRBD2 (5 bases). The CDR3 is 17 residues long. V was pared by 0 bases and J by 0 bases, with 13 bases between. Germline assignment: CDR1 LNHNV and CDR2 YYDKDF (reference sequence). The CDR3 reads CATSRERELDSTDTQYF. Written as DNA, the CDR3 is TGTGCCACCAGCAGAGAGAGGGAGTTAGATAGCACAGATACGCAGTATTTT.

This sequence joins TRBV28 and TRBJ2-5; 9 bases are shared with TRBD1. The CDR3 sequence is 16 residues long. The germline V gene has CDR1 MDHEN and CDR2 SYDVKM. The junction had 13 bases not matched to a gene; V was cut back by 6 bases and J by 5 bases. The CDR3: CASSPALGTGLETQYF. CDR3 bases: TGTGCCAGCAGCCCTGCCCTTGGGACAGGGTTGGAGACCCAGTACTTC. The full variable domain, its missing parts supplied by reference TRBV28 and TRBJ2-5, is DVKVTQSSRYLVKRTGEKVFLECVQDMDHENMFWYRQDPGLGLRLIYFSYDVKMKEKGDIPEGYSVSREKKERFSLILESASTNQTSMYLCASSPALGTGLETQYFGPGTRLLVL.

The J gene is TRBJ1-4, the V gene TRBV28; unclear D gene. Germline CDR1 is MDHEN and CDR2 is SYDVKM. The CDR3 spans 16 residues. Trimming left V 8 bases short and J 7 bases short, with 23 bases between. In nucleotides, the CDR3 is TGTGCCAGCTCCTTCCGGGCTGGGAGGGTCGGTGAAAAACTGTTTTTT. It yields the protein CASSFRAGRVGEKLFF.